Each of the 17 T cell receptor beta chains below was sequenced from the same sample in a study of T cell responses to AZD1222 COVID-19 vaccine. Method: immunoSEQ multiplex PCR; TCRdb's copy keeps in-frame clones and lacks some. The data hold some 130,000 clones, with around 89% observed a single time. Source: peripheral blood, taken 28 days after the second AZD1222 dose. Receptors were obtained from an adult who received the AZD1222 COVID-19 vaccine.

This chain links TRBV19 with TRBJ1-2; 8 bases line up with TRBD1. CDR1 and CDR2 (germline): LNHDA, SQIVND (reference sequence). Trimming at V came to 1 base and at J to 5 bases, leaving 9 bases not matched to a gene. CDR3 size: 16 residues. CDR3 coding DNA: TGTGCCAGTAGTATAGGCGGCCCAGGGGGCGGTTATGGCTACACCTTC. Protein sequence: CASSIGGPGGGYGYTF.

The chain combines TRBV10-3 with TRBJ2-7, with D hard to call. This CDR3 has 13 amino acids. Trimming took off 0 bases at V and 7 bases at J, with 10 bases between the two ends. From germline, CDR1 is ENHRY and CDR2 SYGVKD. The CDR3 DNA sequence: TGTGCCATCAGTGAGTCCGGTATTGGAGAGCAGTACTTC. Its protein product is CAISESGIGEQYF.

The chain has TRBV25-1 and TRBJ1-2; 7 bases line up with TRBD1. CDR3 size: 13 residues. The germline CDR1 and CDR2 sequences are MGHDK and SYGVNS. J was trimmed by 6 bases and V by 2 bases; bases with no gene match: 3. CDR3: CASSERRGNGYTF. CDR3 sequence (DNA): TGTGCCAGCAGTGAACGCAGGGGGAATGGCTACACCTTC.

The rearrangement joins TRBV27 to TRBJ1-2; perhaps TRBD1 as D (5 bases). Per the germline V gene, CDR1 is MNHEY and CDR2 is SMNVEV (reference sequence). Trimming took 1 base from V and 7 from J, leaving 10 bases between them. The CDR3 has 13 amino acids. The DNA for the CDR3 is TGTGCCAGCAGTTTATTTGGGCAGGGTGGCTACACCTTC. Translation: CASSLFGQGGYTF.

V is TRBV10-3 and J is TRBJ2-7; D may be TRBD1 (6 bases). Between the trimmed V and J ends, which lost 6 bases and 4 bases, there was a span of 16 bases. This CDR3 contains 14 residues. The germline CDR1 and CDR2 sequences are ENHRY and SYGVKD. The CDR3 sequence is CAISSMTGSYEQYF. The DNA for the CDR3 is TGTGCCATCAGCAGTATGACAGGAAGTTACGAGCAGTACTTC.

J is TRBJ1-1 and V is TRBV29-1, with a tentative D call TRBD1 (5 bases). CDR3 length: 14 amino acids. Germline V lookup: CDR1 SQVTM, CDR2 ANQGSEA. Trimming shortened V by 7 bases and J by 0 bases, and 15 bases separated the two germline ends. CDR3: CSAYGGTVNTEAFF. The CDR3 nucleotides are TGCAGCGCCTATGGGGGGACGGTGAACACTGAAGCTTTCTTT.

This sequence joins TRBV4-1 and TRBJ2-5, with unresolved D. The V gene's germline CDR1 is MGHRA and CDR2 YSYEKL. V was trimmed by 1 base and J by 4 bases, leaving 7 bases between them. The CDR3 is 13 amino acids. CDR3 in DNA: TGCGCCAGCAGCCAAGGGGCACTAGAGACCCAGTACTTC. Translation: CASSQGALETQYF.

The chain uses TRBV2 and TRBJ1-5; 10 nucleotides line up with TRBD1. The V gene's germline CDR1 is SNHLY and CDR2 FYNNEI. There are 15 residues in the CDR3. The V and J ends lost 6 bases and 4 bases, in that order; junction bases with no gene match: 6. CDR3 coding DNA: TGTGCCAGCAGAGATGACAGGGGGCGGAATCAGCCCCAGCATTTT. It encodes CASRDDRGRNQPQHF.

The chain links TRBV6-5 to TRBJ1-4; TRBD1 matches at 8 bases. V was clipped by 4 bases and J by 10 bases; unmatched bases: 2. Germline assignment: CDR1 MNHEY and CDR2 SVGAGI. The CDR3 contains 12 residues. This CDR3 reads CASSLQGGKLFF. The CDR3, as DNA: TGTGCCAGCAGTTTACAGGGGGGAAAACTGTTTTTT.

The genes are TRBV11-2 and TRBJ1-4; no definite D call. V was cut by 8 bases and J by 6 bases, with 16 bases left in between. Looked up from germline, CDR1 is SGHAT and CDR2 is FQNNGV. The CDR3 covers 14 residues. The CDR3 reads CASGQGLAYEKLFF. The CDR3 coding sequence is TGTGCCAGCGGTCAAGGGTTAGCTTATGAAAAACTGTTTTTT.

This chain connects TRBV19 to TRBJ2-7; maybe TRBD2 (6 bases). Germline values: CDR1 LNHDA, CDR2 SQIVND (reference sequence). Trimming removed 5 bases at V and 3 bases at J, with 26 bases between. This CDR3 contains 18 residues. This CDR3 reads CASSLYSPLGGVVYEQYF. DNA for the CDR3: TGTGCCAGTAGTCTGTATAGTCCTCTGGGCGGGGTAGTCTACGAGCAGTACTTC.

The genes are TRBV2 and TRBJ1-6; 7 nucleotides agree with TRBD1. The CDR3 covers 19 residues. The V gene's germline CDR1 is SNHLY and CDR2 FYNNEI. The junction had 20 bases not matched to a gene; V was cut back by 7 bases and J by 5 bases. The CDR3 DNA reads TGTGCCAGCACAGACAGGGCAGGGCGACGGTCAACAGATAATTCACCCCTCCACTTT. Its protein is CASTDRAGRRSTDNSPLHF.

For the CDR3, the DNA is TGCGCCAGCAGCCCCATCGGGACAGGGGTAAGTCAGCCCCAGCATTTT. Translated, it gives CASSPIGTGVSQPQHF. The chain joins TRBV4-1 to TRBJ1-5; 10 nucleotides agree with TRBD1. Germline trimming cut 4 bases from V and 6 bases from J; bases unmatched to any gene: 9. Germline CDR1 MGHRA, CDR2 YSYEKL. The CDR3 contains 16 residues.

A single count supports this clone. The chain combines TRBV6-5 with TRBJ1-1, with TRBD1 as a possible D gene (5 bases). The V gene lost 5 bases and the J gene lost 5 bases, with 12 bases spanning the gap. Germline-derived CDR1 and CDR2 are MNHEY and SVGAGI. The CDR3 length is 13 residues. In DNA form, the CDR3 reads TGTGCCAGCAGTCACGGACAAGTAACTGAAGCTTTCTTT. It yields the protein CASSHGQVTEAFF.

The V and J genes are TRBV4-1 and TRBJ1-4, with D maybe TRBD1 (5 bases). V was pared by 1 base and J by 8 bases, with 14 bases between. This CDR3 is built from 15 residues. The germline V gene has CDR1 MGHRA and CDR2 YSYEKL. CDR3 residues: CASSQGWGEGEKLFF. The DNA for the CDR3 is TGCGCCAGCAGCCAAGGTTGGGGGGAGGGGGAAAAACTGTTTTTT.

Comment on this clone: The same CDR3 can be traced to other DNA sequences in this sample. J is TRBJ1-6 and V is TRBV5-1; D not certain. Germline V lookup: CDR1 SGHRS, CDR2 YFSETQ. Between the trimmed V and J ends, which lost 2 bases and 8 bases, there was a span of 8 bases. CDR3 length: 13 residues. In nucleotides, the CDR3 is TGCGCCAGCAGCTTAGCCCGAGATTCACCCCTCCACTTT. Its translation is CASSLARDSPLHF.

The chain joins TRBV19 to TRBJ1-2; 9 nucleotides line up with TRBD1. The CDR3 has 15 amino acids. The V and J ends lost 5 bases and 4 bases, in that order; junction bases with no gene match: 8. Germline V gene data show CDR1 as LNHDA and CDR2 as SQIVND (reference sequence). The CDR3 sequence is CASSQQGASGYGYTF. Here the CDR3 DNA reads TGTGCCAGTAGTCAACAGGGGGCCTCAGGCTATGGCTACACCTTC.